The next 26 T cell receptor beta chains were all read from a single sample in a study of shared clonotypes between healthy human individuals. Repertoires were generated with immunoSEQ multiplex PCR, while TCRdb's copy carries only in-frame clones and drops some. The repertoire holds about 2 million clones, with 85% to 95% as singletons. Sequenced: naive CD4+ T cells sorted from blood. This sample's subset: CD45RA+ positively selected. The receptor set was obtained from a young man in good health.

V usage is TRBV6-5 and J usage is TRBJ1-4; TRBD1 matches 7 bases. The V segment lost 2 bases and the J segment 0 bases; nucleotides outside the gene matches: 0. The length of the CDR3 is 15 residues. Germline V gene data show CDR1 as MNHEY and CDR2 as SVGAGI. For the CDR3, the DNA is TGTGCCAGCAGTTACGGACAGGCAACTAATGAAAAACTGTTTTTT. Translated, it gives CASSYGQATNEKLFF.

This clone was seen just once. The chain employs TRBV10-3 and TRBJ2-1, with 9 bases matching TRBD2. V was clipped by 0 bases and J by 4 bases; unmatched bases: 4. The CDR3 consists of 16 residues. The germline V gene has CDR1 ENHRY and CDR2 SYGVKD. The DNA for the CDR3 is TGTGCCATCAGTGAGTCGACGGGACTAGCTTACAATGAGCAGTTCTTC. This gives the protein CAISESTGLAYNEQFF.

The chain carries TRBV11-2 and TRBJ2-5, with 10 bases aligning to TRBD2. The CDR3 is 16 residues long. CDR1 is SGHAT and CDR2 is FQNNGV in the germline V gene. J gave up 2 bases and V 1 base, and 4 bases lay outside the gene matches. The CDR3 loop is CASSLGVAGGQETQYF. CDR3 DNA sequence: TGTGCCAGCAGCTTAGGAGTAGCGGGGGGTCAAGAGACCCAGTACTTC.

The chain recombines TRBV4-1 with TRBJ2-1; D unclear. The CDR3 runs 17 residues. Germline-derived CDR1 and CDR2 are MGHRA and YSYEKL. Trimming removed 2 bases from V and 7 bases from J, with 21 bases in between. DNA for the CDR3: TGCGCCAGCAGCCAACTACCTAGTCCCTTTCAGTCGAATGAGCAGTTCTTC. The encoded protein is CASSQLPSPFQSNEQFF.

The V and J genes are TRBV6-6 and TRBJ1-3; D may be TRBD1 (5 bases). This CDR3 region has 11 residues. V was trimmed by 8 bases and J by 8 bases, leaving 10 bases between them. Germline-derived CDR1 and CDR2 are MNHNY and SVGAGI (reference sequence). The CDR3 loop reads CASGGEYTIYF. The CDR3 DNA follows: TGTGCCAGCGGGGGAGAATACACCATATATTTT.

The genes are TRBV12-2 and TRBJ1-1. TRBV12-2 is deemed a pseudogene. CDR3 length: 11 amino acids. The CDR3, as DNA: TGTGCAAGTCGCTTAGCCCGTGAAGCTTTCTTT. Translated: CASRLAREAFF.

The chain combines TRBV15 with TRBJ2-5; perhaps TRBD2 as D (5 bases). The V gene lost 5 bases and the J gene lost 4 bases, with 20 bases spanning the gap. Germline V CDR1 and CDR2: LNHNV, YYDKDF (reference sequence). The CDR3 has 16 amino acids. CDR3 sequence reads: CATSGVKGGARETQYF. CDR3 sequence (DNA): TGTGCCACCAGCGGGGTGAAAGGAGGCGCCCGAGAGACCCAGTACTTC.

The chain has TRBV6-1 and TRBJ2-2, with 7 bases fitting TRBD1. Germline V CDR1 and CDR2: MNHNS, SASEGT. V was pared by 7 bases and J by 1 base, with 3 bases of the junction left unmatched. This CDR3 is 14 amino acids long. The CDR3 here is CASTWTGNTGELFF. CDR3 nucleotides: TGTGCCAGCACCTGGACAGGGAACACCGGGGAGCTGTTTTTT.

This clone has a single count. Other DNA sequences in this specimen translate into the identical CDR3. This rearrangement joins TRBV28 to TRBJ2-2, with 8 bases matching TRBD1. J gave up 1 base and V 6 bases, and 4 bases lay outside the gene matches. Germline-derived CDR1 and CDR2 are MDHEN and SYDVKM. The CDR3 consists of 15 residues. DNA of the CDR3: TGTGCCAGCAGGACCGGGACAGGGAACACCGGGGAGCTGTTTTTT. This sequence encodes CASRTGTGNTGELFF.

In this sample, this clone turned up once. V gene TRBV19 combines with J gene TRBJ2-7, with TRBD2 matching 7 bases. The V gene end was trimmed by 2 bases and the J gene end by 7 bases; junction bases not matched to a gene: 14. This CDR3 has 16 residues. The germline V gene encodes CDR1 LNHDA and CDR2 SQIVND (reference sequence). The CDR3 sequence: CASSITPQRGRLEQYF. The CDR3 nucleotides read TGTGCCAGTAGTATAACCCCCCAGCGGGGCCGTTTGGAGCAGTACTTC.

This clone showed up just once. CDR3 coding DNA: TGTGCCTGGAGTGGGGGGACTTCCTACAATGAGCAGTTCTTC. Its translation: CAWSGGTSYNEQFF. The chain uses TRBV30 and TRBJ2-1, with D perhaps matching TRBD2 (6 bases). Germline CDR1 and CDR2: GTSNPN and SVGIG (reference sequence). The CDR3 extends over 14 amino acids. Trimming took 1 base from V and 1 from J, leaving 8 bases between them.

The chain joins TRBV2 to TRBJ1-3; 8 nucleotides match TRBD1. This CDR3 is built from 16 residues. Per the germline V gene, CDR1 is SNHLY and CDR2 is FYNNEI. With 8 bases clipped from V and 3 bases from J, the junction kept 12 bases outside the gene matches. CDR3: CASGGQGAPGGNTIYF. Written as DNA, the CDR3 is TGTGCCAGCGGGGGTCAGGGGGCGCCGGGTGGAAACACCATATATTTT.

In DNA form, the CDR3 reads TGTGCCACGGGACAGGGAGGGAATGAGCAGTTCTTC. Translation gives CATGQGGNEQFF. This chain links TRBV10-3 with TRBJ2-1, with 9 nucleotides matching TRBD1. Germline assignment: CDR1 ENHRY and CDR2 SYGVKD. This CDR3 contains 12 residues. Trimming took 10 bases from V and 7 from J; bases not matched to a gene: 5.

The chain is built from TRBV5-4 and TRBJ1-2, with unresolved D. The V end lost 3 bases, the J end lost 7 bases, and 16 bases lay between the germline ends. The CDR3 runs to 14 residues. CDR1 is SGHNT and CDR2 is YYREEE in the germline V gene (reference sequence). The DNA of the CDR3 is TGTGCCAGCAGCTCGGTGGCCGGCTCTGGTGGCTACACCTTC. Protein product: CASSSVAGSGGYTF.

J is TRBJ2-5 and V is TRBV4-1, with 14 bases identical to TRBD2. The CDR3 sequence is 16 residues long. The ends lost 3 bases at V and 2 bases at J; junction bases unmatched: 2. Germline V gives CDR1 MGHRA, CDR2 YSYEKL. CDR3 sequence: CASSHRLAGGQETQYF. For the CDR3, the DNA is TGCGCCAGCAGCCATCGACTAGCGGGGGGGCAAGAGACCCAGTACTTC.

The chain joins TRBV19 to TRBJ2-3, with no clear D. CDR3 length: 13 amino acids. In germline, CDR1 is LNHDA, CDR2 SQIVND (reference sequence). The V and J ends lost 2 bases and 3 bases respectively, with 6 bases between them. The CDR3 DNA follows: TGTGCCAGTAGTATAACATGGACAGATACGCAGTATTTT. It encodes CASSITWTDTQYF.

V usage is TRBV5-1 and J usage is TRBJ1-4; D is uncertain. The CDR3 contains 15 residues. V was shortened by 0 bases and J by 7 bases, with 13 bases between the two germline ends. Germline V gene lookup returns CDR1 SGHRS and CDR2 YFSETQ. CDR3 sequence (DNA): TGCGCCAGCAGCTTGGATAGTTCGTCGGTTGAAAAACTGTTTTTT. This sequence encodes CASSLDSSSVEKLFF.

About this clone: Other DNA sequences in this specimen translate into the identical CDR3. The chain has TRBV9 and TRBJ2-1; no reliable D call. The germline V gene has CDR1 SGDLS and CDR2 YYNGEE. CDR3 length: 15 amino acids. V dropped 0 bases and J dropped 0 bases, with 7 bases sitting between them. The DNA of the CDR3 is TGTGCCAGCAGCGTAGCGGTGGGCTCCTACAATGAGCAGTTCTTC. It encodes CASSVAVGSYNEQFF.

The J gene is TRBJ2-2, the V gene TRBV2; D gene ambiguous. Germline V gives CDR1 SNHLY, CDR2 FYNNEI. The V end lost 8 bases, the J end lost 3 bases, and 13 bases lay between the germline ends. This CDR3 region has 14 residues. The CDR3 here is CASGSSHYTGELFF. In DNA form, the CDR3 reads TGTGCCAGCGGCAGCTCCCACTACACCGGGGAGCTGTTTTTT. Supplemented by reference TRBV2 and TRBJ2-2, the full variable domain reads EPEVTQTPSHQVTQMGQEVILRCVPISNHLYFYWYRQILGQKVEFLVSFYNNEISEKSEIFDDQFSVERPDGSNFTLKIRSTKLEDSAMYFCASGSSHYTGELFFGEGSRLTVL.

With respect to this clone: Other nucleotide sequences from this sample produce the same CDR3. The chain is built from TRBV28 and TRBJ2-7; 10 nucleotides agree with TRBD1. V was pared by 4 bases and J by 7 bases, with 7 bases of the junction left unmatched. There are 14 residues in the CDR3. Looked up from germline, CDR1 is MDHEN and CDR2 is SYDVKM. Here the CDR3 DNA reads TGTGCCAGCAGTTCGCCGGGACAGGGGCGGGAGCAGTACTTC. This sequence encodes CASSSPGQGREQYF.

The sample holds one count of this clone. V gene TRBV5-4 combines with J gene TRBJ1-6, with D uncertain. This CDR3 region has 13 residues. V was pared by 4 bases and J by 7 bases, with 9 bases between. Germline-derived CDR1 and CDR2 are SGHNT and YYREEE (reference sequence). The CDR3 DNA sequence: TGTGCCAGCAGCGGACGGGCCAATTCACCCCTCCACTTT. Translating gives CASSGRANSPLHF.

The chain links TRBV28 to TRBJ2-7, with 9 bases that match TRBD1. The V segment lost 5 bases and the J segment 5 bases; nucleotides outside the gene matches: 10. The germline gives CDR1 MDHEN, CDR2 SYDVKM. The CDR3 consists of 15 residues. Here the CDR3 DNA reads TGTGCCAGCAGTGTGCTCCCGGGACAGGGCCACGAGCAGTACTTC. This sequence encodes CASSVLPGQGHEQYF.

V and J are TRBV10-2 and TRBJ1-2; 8 nucleotides line up with TRBD1. The length of the CDR3 is 13 residues. Per the germline V gene, CDR1 is WSHSY and CDR2 is SAAADI. The J segment lost 7 bases and the V segment lost 6 bases, leaving 7 bases of the junction unmatched. The CDR3 DNA reads as TGCGCCAGCAGACCGCAGGGGGCGCCTGGCTACACCTTC. This gives the protein CASRPQGAPGYTF.

A note on this clone: Other DNA sequences in this specimen translate into the identical CDR3. The chain links TRBV5-1 to TRBJ2-7, with D maybe TRBD2 (6 bases). This CDR3 region has 14 residues. The V gene lost 4 bases and the J gene lost 0 bases, with 11 bases spanning the gap. CDR1 is SGHRS and CDR2 is YFSETQ in the germline V gene. The CDR3 sequence: CASSPRGGSYEQYF. The CDR3 region has the DNA TGCGCCAGCAGCCCAAGGGGAGGCTCCTACGAGCAGTACTTC. Together with reference TRBV5-1 and TRBJ2-7, the CDR3 gives the full variable domain: KAGVTQTPRYLIKTRGQQVTLSCSPISGHRSVSWYQQTPGQGLQFLFEYFSETQRNKGNFPGRFSGRQFSNSRSEMNVSTLELGDSALYLCASSPRGGSYEQYFGPGTRLTVT.

The table lists this clone with a count of one. The genes are TRBV7-2 and TRBJ2-3, with 12 positions matching TRBD2. From germline, CDR1 is SGHTA and CDR2 FQGNSA. This CDR3 has 16 residues. Trimming cost V 4 bases and J 2 bases; bases outside gene matches: 4. The CDR3 nucleotides are TGTGCCAGCAGCTACAGACTAGCGGGGGCCACAGATACGCAGTATTTT. Translating gives CASSYRLAGATDTQYF.

The chain uses TRBV25-1 and TRBJ1-3; a weak D match, TRBD1 (5 bases). This CDR3 spans 14 amino acids. The germline gives CDR1 MGHDK, CDR2 SYGVNS. V lost 4 bases and J lost 4, with 11 bases in between. CDR3 sequence reads: CASSGGTLGNTIYF. DNA of the CDR3: TGTGCCAGCAGTGGCGGGACTCTAGGAAACACCATATATTTT.